This note documents a single T cell receptor (beta chain) sequence. This clone's antigen is unknown. No per-base quality is available; no much larger clone lies one base away. TCRbeta CDR3 regions were amplified from genomic DNA by means of the immunoSEQ Assay, a bias-controlled multiplex PCR. The source study handled its data this way. The number of nucleated cells in each sample was estimated by amplification of reference gene primers within the assay. Sequence reads were collapsed and filtered to measure the absolute abundance of every unique TCRbeta CDR3 rearrangement. Productive Simpson clonality was computed per sample as the square root of Simpson's diversity index over productive rearrangements. TCRdb retrieved this table from immuneACCESS and kept in-frame rearrangements only. Not all clones are present; in checked studies, unresolved V genes account for under half, and no reason is known for the remainder. V and J calls and clone size come straight from that table; D and trimming were deduced from the DNA. Within this sample are about 480,000 clones, with 70% to 90% of them counted one time only. The ten largest clonotypes hold over 1.5% of the sample.

These data are taken from a study of blood T cell repertoires in COVID-19 (TCRdb year 2020). In terms of the full investigation: The collaborator samples originated in the United States, Italy and Spain and spanned the acute and convalescent phases of COVID-19. The prospective study material was composed of cDNA or gDNA derived from T cells, B-cell-depleted T cells, or PBMCs. Deeply sampled blood TCRbeta repertoires from subjects exposed to, actively infected with, or recovered from COVID-19 were included in the dataset. A freely available public database, intended as a resource for researchers studying the immune response to SARS-CoV-2, is where the repertoires were released. The samples were drawn from the first 160 participants of the ongoing ImmuneRACE study and from 950 to 1,500 subjects provided by 6 global collaborators. Sample metadata almost always included a de-identified subject ID, COVID-19 status, age in years and sex. Where available, HLA class I and class II types were taken from metadata supplied by the sample provider and were not determined by assay-based typing. Results the study describes overall, beyond this receptor: Clinical and demographic metadata were provided uncurated, with the amount varying by source and participant.

Enrolling through a virtual design, the prospective study's participants ranged in age from roughly 18 to 89 years and lived across around 25 United States geographic areas. Cohort assignment in the prospective study relied on participant-reported clinical history from a screening survey and a study questionnaire. Recovered participants in ImmuneRACE Cohort 3 were defined by two consecutive negative NP/OP PCR tests, clearance by a healthcare professional, or resolution of symptoms. In the prospective study, whole blood, serum and a nasopharyngeal or oropharyngeal swab were collected from each participant by mobile phlebotomists. Participants in the prospective study had the option to provide additional blood draws and questionnaires over a roughly two-month period. Before DNA extraction, prospective study blood samples were shipped either frozen or at room temperature. V drops 5 bases and J drops 5 bases, leaving 19 bases in between. Sequences MNHEY (CDR1) and SVGEGT (CDR2) are obtained from the germline V gene. The CDR3 goes from the cysteine to the phenylalanine over 15 residues. The entry retains the CDR3 DNA only, 45 bases that are in frame from base 1.

The V and J genes are TRBV6-2 or TRBV6-3 and TRBJ2-7; the D segment could be TRBD2, given 6 matching bases. Input material: PBMCs or T cells enriched from blood (not recorded which). The sequence was collected from a woman in her thirties or forties who had recovered from COVID-19. The CDR3 is CASSRGAIRPDEQYF. The DNA sequence is as follows: TGTGCCAGCAGTCGCGGGGCCATCAGGCCTGACGAGCAGTACTTC.